The 29 T cell receptor beta chains below all came from one sample that was sequenced in a study of vaccination effects on CD4 cells after COVID-19. Cultured cells yielded isolated CD4+ T cells after less than 11 days. Profiled with immunoSEQ multiplex PCR; TCRdb holds only in-frame clones, not every one. The sample consists of about 72,000 clones, over 60% of them appearing once. What these receptors recognize is not known. The sample consisted of CD4+ T cells from PBMCs cultured without peptide, taken before COVID-19 vaccination. These receptors were obtained from a human donor who received a COVID-19 vaccine.

The V and J genes are TRBV6-1 and TRBJ2-2; D possibly corresponds to TRBD2 (5 bases). This CDR3 is built from 18 residues. The V end lost 4 bases, the J end lost 3 bases, and 21 bases lay between the germline ends. The germline gives CDR1 MNHNS, CDR2 SASEGT. The CDR3 DNA sequence: TGTGCCAGCAGTGCCTCATATCTAGCAATGGTGGACACCGGGGAGCTGTTTTTT. Translating gives CASSASYLAMVDTGELFF.

This clone was counted a single time. V usage is TRBV6-2 or TRBV6-3 and J usage is TRBJ2-1, with TRBD2 as a possible D gene (5 bases). V was clipped by 6 bases and J by 5 bases, with 11 bases between them. CDR3 length equals 13 residues. From germline, CDR1 is MNHEY and CDR2 SVGEGT. This chain's CDR3 is CASSTGNHNEQFF. The DNA for the CDR3 is TGTGCCAGCAGCACCGGGAACCACAATGAGCAGTTCTTC.

This clone occurred once. The chain employs TRBV2 and TRBJ1-1, with D possibly matching TRBD1 (5 bases). This CDR3 is built from 13 residues. Germline CDR1 SNHLY, CDR2 FYNNEI. Trimming cost V 6 bases and J 0 bases, with 8 bases left between them. Here the CDR3 DNA reads TGTGCCAGCAGGAGGGGCATGAACACTGAAGCTTTCTTT. As protein: CASRRGMNTEAFF.

In its sample, this clone was seen a few times. This rearrangement joins TRBV29-1 to TRBJ2-7; 10 nucleotides line up with TRBD1. The CDR3 extends over 11 amino acids. Germline values: CDR1 SQVTM, CDR2 ANQGSEA. J was trimmed by 7 bases and V by 8 bases; bases with no gene match: 5. This chain's CDR3 is CSTGTGVEQYV. As DNA, the CDR3 is TGCAGCACAGGGACAGGGGTTGAGCAGTACGTC.

The chain is built from TRBV27 and TRBJ1-5; D unresolved. The V end was cut by 4 bases, the J end by 1 base, with 8 bases between. Germline-derived CDR1 and CDR2 are MNHEY and SMNVEV (reference sequence). The length of the CDR3 is 14 residues. CDR3 loop: CASSSGESNQPQHF. The CDR3 DNA reads as TGTGCCAGCAGTTCGGGTGAGAGCAATCAGCCCCAGCATTTT.

This chain links TRBV10-1 with TRBJ2-3; TRBD2 is a possible D gene (6 bases). Germline-derived CDR1 and CDR2 are WNHNN and SYGVQD (reference sequence). This CDR3 spans 12 amino acids. The V and J ends lost 6 bases and 3 bases respectively, with 7 bases between them. CDR3 sequence reads: CASSGTTDTQYF. The CDR3 DNA is TGCGCCAGCAGCGGGACTACAGATACGCAGTATTTT.

This chain uses TRBV29-1 with TRBJ2-5; 9 bases fit TRBD1. The CDR3 has 11 amino acids. V lost 6 bases to trimming and J lost 5 bases; unmatched junction nucleotides: 1. Germline loops: CDR1 SQVTM, CDR2 ANQGSEA. The chain's CDR3 is CSVGQGETQYF. The DNA for the CDR3 is TGCAGCGTCGGACAGGGGGAGACCCAGTACTTC.

This clone was seen only a few times. The genes are TRBV7-3 and TRBJ2-2, with a weak D call TRBD1 (5 bases). V was shortened by 2 bases and J by 4 bases, with 14 bases between the two germline ends. The CDR3 is 16 residues long. Germline CDR1 and CDR2: SGHTA and FQGTGA. CDR3 DNA: TGTGCCAGCAGCTTAGAGGCAGGGATCGGCACCGGGGAGCTGTTTTTT. This translates into CASSLEAGIGTGELFF.

This chain uses TRBV19 with TRBJ1-3; D may be TRBD1 (6 bases). The CDR3 consists of 14 residues. CDR1 is LNHDA and CDR2 is SQIVND in the germline V gene (reference sequence). V was pared by 6 bases and J by 1 base, with 10 bases between. In nucleotides, the CDR3 is TGTGCCAGTAGGGCGGGGGCATCTGGAAACACCATATATTTT. Its protein is CASRAGASGNTIYF.

The V gene is TRBV19, the J gene TRBJ1-2; the D is unclear. Germline CDR1 reads LNHDA; CDR2 reads SQIVND (reference sequence). V was shortened by 0 bases and J by 2 bases, with 4 bases between the two germline ends. CDR3 length equals 13 residues. Here the CDR3 reads CASSIDGNYGYTF. CDR3 nucleotide sequence: TGTGCCAGTAGTATAGACGGGAACTATGGCTACACCTTC.

V and J are TRBV12-5 and TRBJ2-3; no clear D gene. V lost 0 bases and J 4 bases, leaving 11 bases between the germline ends. From germline, CDR1 is LGHNT and CDR2 FRNRAP. This CDR3 region has 15 residues. The DNA for the CDR3 is TGTGCTAGTGGTTTGGTATCAATTAGCCCAGATACGCAGTATTTT. It translates to CASGLVSISPDTQYF.

This sequence joins TRBV10-3 and TRBJ2-5; D gene ambiguous. CDR3 length: 11 amino acids. Germline values: CDR1 ENHRY, CDR2 SYGVKD. Trimming left V 5 bases short and J 5 bases short, with 6 bases between. CDR3 in amino acids: CAISSAETQYF. CDR3 bases: TGTGCCATCAGTAGCGCCGAGACCCAGTACTTC.

The chain uses TRBV3-1 (or the pseudogene TRBV3-2) and TRBJ2-2, with D possibly matching TRBD1 (5 bases). Germline assignment: CDR1 LGHDT and CDR2 YNNKEL (reference sequence). Trimming stripped 3 bases from V and 2 bases from J, with 10 bases between. This CDR3 spans 15 amino acids. DNA of the CDR3: TGTGCCAGCAGCCAGCAGGGCTCCAACACCGGGGAGCTGTTTTTT. This translates into CASSQQGSNTGELFF.

The CDR3 bases are TGTGCCAGCAGTTCCGGACAGGGATGGGGTGAGCAGTTCTTC. Protein sequence: CASSSGQGWGEQFF. This chain uses TRBV6-6 with TRBJ2-1; 8 positions match TRBD1. Germline CDR1 reads MNHNY; CDR2 reads SVGAGI (reference sequence). With 4 bases clipped from V and 9 bases from J, the junction kept 8 bases outside the gene matches. The CDR3 is 14 amino acids.

J is TRBJ1-2 and V is TRBV6-5; D possibly corresponds to TRBD1 (6 bases). Per the germline V gene, CDR1 is MNHEY and CDR2 is SVGAGI. The CDR3 covers 12 residues. Trimming took 6 bases from V and 7 from J, leaving 12 bases between them. The CDR3 protein is CASSTRGSGYTF. DNA for the CDR3: TGTGCCAGCAGCACCAGGGGAAGTGGCTACACCTTC.

This sequence joins TRBV24-1 and TRBJ2-3; possible D gene TRBD1, 6 bases. From germline, CDR1 is KGHDR and CDR2 SFDVKD. V was cut by 7 bases and J by 0 bases, with 7 bases left in between. The CDR3 is 13 amino acids. The CDR3 is CATRGQSTDTQYF. As DNA, the CDR3 is TGTGCCACCAGAGGACAGAGCACAGATACGCAGTATTTT.

The gene calls are TRBV18 and TRBJ2-7; D is undetermined. Germline-derived CDR1 and CDR2 are KGHSH and LQKENI. CDR3 length: 13 amino acids. V was clipped by 6 bases and J by 1 base, with 10 bases between them. The DNA of the CDR3 is TGTGCCAGCTCGATTACAGCTTCCTACGAGCAGTACGTC. It codes for CASSITASYEQYV.

The V gene is TRBV30, the J gene TRBJ1-5; TRBD1 might be the D (5 bases). V dropped 0 bases and J dropped 6 bases, with 12 bases sitting between them. Germline lookup yields CDR1 GTSNPN and CDR2 SVGIG (reference sequence). The CDR3 runs 14 residues. The CDR3 nucleotides are TGTGCCTGGAGTGTTTTTAAGGGGTCTCAGCCCCAGCATTTT. Residues: CAWSVFKGSQPQHF. Full variable domain (outside the CDR3, taken from reference TRBV30 and TRBJ1-5): SQTIHQWPATLVQPVGSPLSLECTVEGTSNPNLYWYRQAAGRGLQLLFYSVGIGQISSEVPQNLSASRPQDRQFILSSKKLLLSDSGFYLCAWSVFKGSQPQHFGDGTRLSIL.

The chain uses TRBV28 and TRBJ2-3, with 12 bases fitting TRBD2. V shed 6 bases, J shed 5 bases, and the junction held 9 bases outside the gene matches. The germline V gene has CDR1 MDHEN and CDR2 SYDVKM. The CDR3 runs 16 residues. The CDR3 reads CASSPALAGGRDTQYF. The CDR3 coding sequence is TGTGCCAGCAGCCCCGCTCTAGCGGGGGGGCGAGATACGCAGTATTTT.

This clone appeared a single time. The chain combines TRBV5-8 with TRBJ1-6, with a weak D call TRBD1 (5 bases). The CDR3 has 15 residues. V was trimmed by 4 bases and J by 9 bases, leaving 17 bases between them. CDR1 SGHTS and CDR2 YDEGEE come from the germline V gene. The CDR3, as DNA: TGTGCCAGCAGCCTGCGGGGCAGGGCTCCTTCACCCCTCCACTTT. As protein: CASSLRGRAPSPLHF.

V usage is TRBV3-1 (or the pseudogene TRBV3-2) and J usage is TRBJ2-2; 14 positions agree with TRBD2. With 4 bases clipped from V and 7 bases from J, the junction kept 5 bases outside the gene matches. The V gene's germline CDR1 is LGHDT and CDR2 YNNKEL (reference sequence). The CDR3 sequence is 16 residues long. The CDR3 nucleotides read TGTGCCAGCAGCCCCCCCGGGACTAGCGGGGGCGGGGAGCTGTTTTTT. It specifies CASSPPGTSGGGELFF.

This clone has more than one count but fewer than ten. The chain carries TRBV24-1 and TRBJ2-2, with TRBD1 as a possible D gene (6 bases). The germline gives CDR1 KGHDR, CDR2 SFDVKD. The germline V and J ends were trimmed by 8 bases and 2 bases, with 14 bases remaining between them. CDR3 length equals 15 residues. The CDR3 sequence is CATTGAGLNTGELFF. In DNA, the CDR3 is TGTGCCACCACAGGGGCAGGGCTTAACACCGGGGAGCTGTTTTTT.

This clone has just a few counts. This chain's CDR3 is CASGRTYEQYV. The CDR3, as DNA: TGTGCCAGCGGAAGGACCTACGAGCAGTACGTC. The chain combines TRBV2 with TRBJ2-7; no clear D gene. CDR3 size: 11 residues. The germline CDR1 and CDR2 sequences are SNHLY and FYNNEI. The V end was cut by 8 bases, the J end by 2 bases, with 7 bases between.

The rearrangement uses TRBV29-1 and TRBJ2-7; D unresolved. Germline values: CDR1 SQVTM, CDR2 ANQGSEA. The ends were cut back, 5 bases at V and 0 bases at J, with 11 bases in the middle. The CDR3 length is 13 residues. The CDR3 spells CSVSRLDSYEQYV. The CDR3 nucleotides are TGCAGCGTTTCCAGGCTGGACTCCTACGAGCAGTACGTC.

The chain's CDR3 is CASRTGRLSEWYF. The CDR3 nucleotides read TGTGCCAGCAGGACAGGCAGATTATCTGAATGGTATTTT. This chain uses TRBV28 with TRBJ2-3, with TRBD1 as a possible D gene (6 bases). V lost 6 bases and J 14 bases, leaving 21 bases between the germline ends. CDR3 length equals 13 residues. Germline values: CDR1 MDHEN, CDR2 SYDVKM.

The rearrangement uses TRBV7-2 and TRBJ1-2; D remains unclear. Germline CDR1 SGHTA, CDR2 FQGNSA. The CDR3 sequence is 12 residues long. Trimming took off 1 base at V and 4 bases at J, with 4 bases between the two ends. This chain's CDR3 is CASSLVGYGYTF. In nucleotides, the CDR3 is TGTGCCAGCAGCTTAGTAGGCTATGGCTACACCTTC.

This clone was seen a handful of times. The V call is TRBV28, the J call TRBJ2-7; TRBD2 aligns across 7 bases. The CDR3 is 14 amino acids. Trimming took 3 bases from V and 0 from J; bases not matched to a gene: 2. Germline-derived CDR1 and CDR2 are MDHEN and SYDVKM. CDR3 residues: CASSLGGASYEQYV. In nucleotides, the CDR3 is TGTGCCAGCAGTTTGGGAGGGGCCTCCTACGAGCAGTACGTC.

The CDR3 DNA reads as TGTGCCAGCTCTCCCAGGATATACAATGAGCAGTTCTTC. It specifies CASSPRIYNEQFF. The chain has TRBV6-5 and TRBJ2-1; D is unclear. V lost 8 bases and J lost 4, with 12 bases in between. The CDR3 is 13 amino acids. Germline assignment: CDR1 MNHEY and CDR2 SVGAGI.

The rearrangement uses TRBV24-1 and TRBJ1-1, with a weak D call TRBD1 (5 bases). Per germline, CDR1 KGHDR and CDR2 SFDVKD. Deletions cut 7 bases from V and 6 bases from J, with 11 bases between. The CDR3 runs to 12 residues. The CDR3 nucleotides read TGTGCCACCAGGATCACGACAGCTGAAGCTTTCTTT. Amino acids: CATRITTAEAFF.